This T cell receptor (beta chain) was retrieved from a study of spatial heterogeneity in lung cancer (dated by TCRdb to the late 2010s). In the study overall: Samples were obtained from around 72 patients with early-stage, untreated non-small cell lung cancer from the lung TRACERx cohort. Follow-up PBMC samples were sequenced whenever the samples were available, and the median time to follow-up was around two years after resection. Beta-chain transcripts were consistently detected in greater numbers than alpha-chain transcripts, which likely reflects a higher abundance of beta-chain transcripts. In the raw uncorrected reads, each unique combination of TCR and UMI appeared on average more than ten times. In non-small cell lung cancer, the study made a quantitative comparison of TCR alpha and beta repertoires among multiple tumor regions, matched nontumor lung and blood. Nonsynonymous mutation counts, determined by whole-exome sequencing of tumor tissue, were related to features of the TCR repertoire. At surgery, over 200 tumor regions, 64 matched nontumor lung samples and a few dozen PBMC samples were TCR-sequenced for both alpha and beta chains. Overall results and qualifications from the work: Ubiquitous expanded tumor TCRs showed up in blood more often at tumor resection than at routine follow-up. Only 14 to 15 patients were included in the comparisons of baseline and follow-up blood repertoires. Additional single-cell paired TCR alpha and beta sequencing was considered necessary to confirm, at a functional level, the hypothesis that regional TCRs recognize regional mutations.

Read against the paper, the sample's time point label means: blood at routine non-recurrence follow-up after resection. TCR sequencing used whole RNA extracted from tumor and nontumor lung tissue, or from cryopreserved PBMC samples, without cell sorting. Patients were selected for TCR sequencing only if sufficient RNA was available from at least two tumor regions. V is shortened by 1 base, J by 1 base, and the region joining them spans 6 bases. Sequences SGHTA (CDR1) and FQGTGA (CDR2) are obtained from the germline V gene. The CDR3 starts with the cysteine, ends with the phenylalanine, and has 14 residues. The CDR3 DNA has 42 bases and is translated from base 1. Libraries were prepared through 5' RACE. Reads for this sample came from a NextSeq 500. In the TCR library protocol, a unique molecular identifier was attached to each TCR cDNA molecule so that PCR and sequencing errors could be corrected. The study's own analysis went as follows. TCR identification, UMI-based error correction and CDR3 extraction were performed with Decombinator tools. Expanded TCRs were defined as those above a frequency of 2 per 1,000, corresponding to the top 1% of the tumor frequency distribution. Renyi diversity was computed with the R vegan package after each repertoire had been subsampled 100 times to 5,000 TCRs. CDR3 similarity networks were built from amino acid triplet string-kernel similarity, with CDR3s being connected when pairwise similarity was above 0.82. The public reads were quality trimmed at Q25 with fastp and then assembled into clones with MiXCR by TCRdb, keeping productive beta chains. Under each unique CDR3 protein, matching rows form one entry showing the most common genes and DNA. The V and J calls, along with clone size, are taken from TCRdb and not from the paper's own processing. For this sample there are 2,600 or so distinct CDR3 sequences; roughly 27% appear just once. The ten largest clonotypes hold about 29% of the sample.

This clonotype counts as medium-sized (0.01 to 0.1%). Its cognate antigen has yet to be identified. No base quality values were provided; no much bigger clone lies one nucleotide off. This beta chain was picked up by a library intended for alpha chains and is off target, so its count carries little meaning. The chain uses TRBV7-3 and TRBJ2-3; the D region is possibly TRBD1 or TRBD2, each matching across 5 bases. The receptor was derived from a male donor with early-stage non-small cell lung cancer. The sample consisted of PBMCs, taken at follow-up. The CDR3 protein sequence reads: CASSLRDGTDTQYF. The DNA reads TGTGCCAGCAGCTTAAGGGACGGCACAGATACGCAGTATTTT.